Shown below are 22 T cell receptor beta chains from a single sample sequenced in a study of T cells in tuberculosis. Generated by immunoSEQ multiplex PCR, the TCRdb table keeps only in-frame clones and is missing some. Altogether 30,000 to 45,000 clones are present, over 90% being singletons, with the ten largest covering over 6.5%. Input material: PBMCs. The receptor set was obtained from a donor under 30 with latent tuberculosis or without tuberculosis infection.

This chain's CDR3 is CASSRSGGLTDTQYF. CDR3 nucleotides: TGTGCCAGCAGCCGGAGCGGGGGGCTCACAGATACGCAGTATTTT. This sequence joins TRBV9 and TRBJ2-3, with 9 bases fitting TRBD2. J gave up 2 bases and V 4 bases, and 5 bases lay outside the gene matches. The germline gives CDR1 SGDLS, CDR2 YYNGEE. CDR3 length equals 15 residues.

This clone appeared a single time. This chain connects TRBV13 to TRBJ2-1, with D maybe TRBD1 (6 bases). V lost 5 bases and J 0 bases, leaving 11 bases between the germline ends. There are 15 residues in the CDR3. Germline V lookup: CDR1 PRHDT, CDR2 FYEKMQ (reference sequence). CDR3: CASSQGTSSYNEQFF. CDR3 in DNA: TGTGCCAGCAGCCAGGGGACGAGCTCCTACAATGAGCAGTTCTTC.

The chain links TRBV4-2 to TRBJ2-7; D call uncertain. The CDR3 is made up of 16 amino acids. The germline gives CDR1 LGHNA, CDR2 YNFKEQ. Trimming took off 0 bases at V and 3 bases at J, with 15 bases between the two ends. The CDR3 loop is CASSQDRKSASYEQYF. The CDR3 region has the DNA TGTGCCAGCAGCCAAGATCGAAAGAGCGCAAGCTACGAGCAGTACTTC.

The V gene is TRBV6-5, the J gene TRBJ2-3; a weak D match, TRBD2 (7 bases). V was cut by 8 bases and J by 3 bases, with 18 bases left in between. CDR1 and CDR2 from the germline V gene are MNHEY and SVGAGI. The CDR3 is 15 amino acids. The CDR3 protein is CASGSWEGGTDTQYF. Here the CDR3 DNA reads TGTGCCAGCGGATCCTGGGAGGGGGGTACAGATACGCAGTATTTT.

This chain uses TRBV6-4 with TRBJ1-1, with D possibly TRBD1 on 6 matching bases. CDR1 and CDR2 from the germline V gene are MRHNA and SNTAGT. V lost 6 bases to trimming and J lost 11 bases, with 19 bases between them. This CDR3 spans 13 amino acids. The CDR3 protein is CASSAKGGGEAFF. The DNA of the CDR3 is TGTGCCAGCAGCGCCAAGGGGGGGGGCGAGGCTTTCTTT.

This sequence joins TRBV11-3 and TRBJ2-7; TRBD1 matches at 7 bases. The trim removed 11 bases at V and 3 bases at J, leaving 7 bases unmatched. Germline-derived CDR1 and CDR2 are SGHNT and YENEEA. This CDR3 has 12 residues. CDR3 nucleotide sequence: TGTGCCCGCCGGCCAGGGGGCTACGAGCAGTACTTC. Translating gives CARRPGGYEQYF.

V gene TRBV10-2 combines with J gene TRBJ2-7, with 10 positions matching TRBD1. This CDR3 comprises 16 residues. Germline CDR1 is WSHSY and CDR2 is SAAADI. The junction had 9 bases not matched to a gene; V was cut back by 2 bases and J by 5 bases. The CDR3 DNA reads TGCGCCAGCAGTGAGCCTTCCGGGACAGGGGTCCACGAGCAGTACTTC. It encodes CASSEPSGTGVHEQYF.

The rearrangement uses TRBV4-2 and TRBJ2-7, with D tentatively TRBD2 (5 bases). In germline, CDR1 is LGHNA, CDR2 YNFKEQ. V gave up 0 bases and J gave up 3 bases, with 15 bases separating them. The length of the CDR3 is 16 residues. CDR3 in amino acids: CASSQDRGSVGYEQYF. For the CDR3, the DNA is TGTGCCAGCAGCCAAGATCGCGGTAGCGTCGGCTACGAGCAGTACTTC.

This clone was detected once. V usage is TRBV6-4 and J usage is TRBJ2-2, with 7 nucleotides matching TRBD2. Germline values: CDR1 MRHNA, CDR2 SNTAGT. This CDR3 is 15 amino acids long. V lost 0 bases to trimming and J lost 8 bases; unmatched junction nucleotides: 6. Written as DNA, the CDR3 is TGTGCCAGCAGTGACTCGGGGACTACCACGGGGGAGCTGTTTTTT. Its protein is CASSDSGTTTGELFF.

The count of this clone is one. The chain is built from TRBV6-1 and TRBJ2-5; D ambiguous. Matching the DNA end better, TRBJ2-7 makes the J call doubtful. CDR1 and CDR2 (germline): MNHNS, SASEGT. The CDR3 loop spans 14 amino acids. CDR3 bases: TGTGCCAGCAGTGAGGTCGGGTTCACCTACGAGCAGTACTTC. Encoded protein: CASSEVGFTYEQYF.

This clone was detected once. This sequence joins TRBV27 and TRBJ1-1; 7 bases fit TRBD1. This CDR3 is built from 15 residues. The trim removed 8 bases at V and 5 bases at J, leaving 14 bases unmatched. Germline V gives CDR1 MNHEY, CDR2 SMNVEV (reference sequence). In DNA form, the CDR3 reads TGTGCCAGCGCGATTGGCGCAGGGGGTAGGACTGAAGCTTTCTTT. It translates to CASAIGAGGRTEAFF.

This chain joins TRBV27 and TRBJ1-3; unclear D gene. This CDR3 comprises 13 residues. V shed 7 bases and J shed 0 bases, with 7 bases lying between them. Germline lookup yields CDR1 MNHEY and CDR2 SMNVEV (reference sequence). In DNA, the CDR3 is TGTGCCAGCAAGGCAGGCTCTGGAAACACCATATATTTT. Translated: CASKAGSGNTIYF.

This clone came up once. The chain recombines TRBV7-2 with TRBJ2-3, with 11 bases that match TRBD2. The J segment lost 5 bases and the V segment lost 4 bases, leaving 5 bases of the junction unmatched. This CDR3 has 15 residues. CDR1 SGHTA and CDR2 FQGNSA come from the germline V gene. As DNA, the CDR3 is TGTGCCAGCAGCTCGGGACTAGCGGAGCGAGATACGCAGTATTTT. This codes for CASSSGLAERDTQYF.

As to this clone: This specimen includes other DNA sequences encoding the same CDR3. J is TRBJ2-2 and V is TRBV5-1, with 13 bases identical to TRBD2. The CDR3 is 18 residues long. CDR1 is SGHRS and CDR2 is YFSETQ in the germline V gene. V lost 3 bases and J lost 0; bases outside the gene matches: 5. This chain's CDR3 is CASSSRTSGGPNTGELFF. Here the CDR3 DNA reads TGCGCCAGCAGCTCGAGGACTAGCGGGGGCCCGAACACCGGGGAGCTGTTTTTT.

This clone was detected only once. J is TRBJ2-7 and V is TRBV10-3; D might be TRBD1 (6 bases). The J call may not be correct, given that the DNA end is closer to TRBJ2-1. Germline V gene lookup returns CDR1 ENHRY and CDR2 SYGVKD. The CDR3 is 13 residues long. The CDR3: CASWGLTTNEQFF. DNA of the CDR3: TGTGCCTCGTGGGGGCTCACGACCAATGAGCAGTTCTTC.

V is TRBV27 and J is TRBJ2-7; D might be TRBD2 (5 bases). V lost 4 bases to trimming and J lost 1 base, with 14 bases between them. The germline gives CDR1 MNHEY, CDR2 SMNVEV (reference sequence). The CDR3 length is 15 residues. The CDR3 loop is CASSSGGGVSYEQYF. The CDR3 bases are TGTGCCAGCAGTTCCGGTGGAGGAGTTTCCTACGAGCAGTACTTC.

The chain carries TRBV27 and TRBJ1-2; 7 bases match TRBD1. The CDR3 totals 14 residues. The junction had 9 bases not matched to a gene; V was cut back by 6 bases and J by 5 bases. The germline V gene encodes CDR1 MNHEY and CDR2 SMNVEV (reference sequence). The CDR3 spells CASSDSDRDYGYTF. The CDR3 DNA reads TGTGCCAGCAGCGATTCCGACAGGGATTATGGCTACACCTTC.

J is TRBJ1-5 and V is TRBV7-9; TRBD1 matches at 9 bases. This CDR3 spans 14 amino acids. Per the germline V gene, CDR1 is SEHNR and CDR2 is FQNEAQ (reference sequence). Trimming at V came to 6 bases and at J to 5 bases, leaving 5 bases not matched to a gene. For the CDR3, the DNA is TGTGCCAGCAGTTTGACAGGGGGTCATCAGCCCCAGCATTTT. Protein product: CASSLTGGHQPQHF.

The DNA of the CDR3 is TGTGCCTGTACGACCGGGACAGGGCCCGCTGGCTACACCTTC. Translating it yields CACTTGTGPAGYTF. The chain is built from TRBV30 and TRBJ1-2; TRBD1 agrees at 9 bases. The germline gives CDR1 GTSNPN, CDR2 SVGIG (reference sequence). Unmatched junction bases numbered 12, after V lost 6 bases and J lost 7 bases. CDR3 length: 14 residues.

CDR3 sequence: CAWSIRGGPRFGYTF. CDR3 DNA: TGTGCCTGGAGTATTAGGGGGGGTCCCCGGTTCGGCTACACCTTC. This chain connects TRBV30 to TRBJ1-2; tentative D call: TRBD1 (6 bases). The CDR3 is made up of 15 amino acids. V was clipped by 2 bases and J by 8 bases, with 21 bases between them. Germline V gene lookup returns CDR1 GTSNPN and CDR2 SVGIG (reference sequence).

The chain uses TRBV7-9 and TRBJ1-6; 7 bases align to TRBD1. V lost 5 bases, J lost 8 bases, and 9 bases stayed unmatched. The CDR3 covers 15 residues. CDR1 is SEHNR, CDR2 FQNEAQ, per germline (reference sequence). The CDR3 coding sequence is TGTGCCAGCAGCCCGACAGGGTTGATCGATTCACCCCTCCACTTT. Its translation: CASSPTGLIDSPLHF.

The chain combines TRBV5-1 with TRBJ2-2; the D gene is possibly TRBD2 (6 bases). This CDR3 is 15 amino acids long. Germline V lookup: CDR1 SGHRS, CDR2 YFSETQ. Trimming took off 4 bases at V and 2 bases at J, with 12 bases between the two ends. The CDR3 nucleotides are TGCGCCAGCAGCCTACTGCGGGGAAACACCGGGGAGCTGTTTTTT. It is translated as CASSLLRGNTGELFF.